This passage covers 30 T cell receptor beta chains from one sample sequenced in a study of identical twins. TCRdb independently ran MiXCR on the 5' RACE reads; one entry per CDR3 protein. Of fewer than 500,000 distinct CDR3 sequences in the sample, less than 25% are singletons; the top ten hold around 3%. The sample also formed part of further work on T cells expressing NK-cell markers.

The material sequenced was CD4+ T cells sorted from blood. These receptors all stem from a woman under 30 in good health.

The chain uses TRBV6-1 and TRBJ2-6, with D possibly TRBD1 on 5 matching bases. Germline V CDR1 and CDR2: MNHNS, SASEGT. V was pared by 3 bases and J by 2 bases, with 14 bases between. There are 17 residues in the CDR3. The CDR3 DNA reads TGTGCCAGCAGTGATACTTTCGGCAGGGCTGGGGCCAACGTCCTGACTTTC. Translation: CASSDTFGRAGANVLTF.

The chain joins TRBV5-5 to TRBJ2-1; D gene unclear. V was trimmed by 2 bases and J by 6 bases, leaving 12 bases between them. Per germline, CDR1 SGHKS and CDR2 YYEKEE (reference sequence). The CDR3 has 14 amino acids. CDR3 bases: TGTGCCAGCAGCTTTTCTCCCCCGATCAATGAGCAGTTCTTC. It yields the protein CASSFSPPINEQFF.

This clonotype was seen a handful of times. The V and J genes are TRBV4-2 and TRBJ2-1; either TRBD1 or TRBD2 may supply D (5 bases each). Per the germline V gene, CDR1 is LGHNA and CDR2 is YNFKEQ. The CDR3 covers 14 residues. Trimming removed 8 bases from V and 0 bases from J, with 11 bases in between. The CDR3 DNA reads as TGTGCCAGCCGGGGCCTGAGCTCCTACAATGAGCAGTTCTTC. Encoded protein: CASRGLSSYNEQFF.

This clonotype was recorded a few times. This rearrangement joins TRBV14 to TRBJ2-7; 8 nucleotides match TRBD2. CDR1 and CDR2 (germline): SGHDN, FVKESK. Germline trimming cut 1 base from V and 0 bases from J; bases unmatched to any gene: 8. The CDR3 sequence is 17 residues long. DNA for the CDR3: TGTGCCAGCAGCCAAGGGGGTCTAGCGGGTTACTCCTACGAGCAGTACTTC. This encodes CASSQGGLAGYSYEQYF.

The V call is TRBV7-2, the J call TRBJ2-7, with 9 bases matching TRBD1. J was trimmed by 4 bases and V by 5 bases; bases with no gene match: 9. Per germline, CDR1 SGHTA and CDR2 FQGNSA. The CDR3 is made up of 15 amino acids. The CDR3 bases are TGTGCCAGCAGCGTAAGACAGGGGGGGGGTTACGAGCAGTACTTC. This translates into CASSVRQGGGYEQYF.

The gene calls are TRBV7-9 and TRBJ2-2; D is uncertain. The CDR3 is made up of 15 amino acids. Trimming took off 1 base at V and 2 bases at J, with 8 bases between the two ends. The germline V gene encodes CDR1 SEHNR and CDR2 FQNEAQ (reference sequence). The DNA of the CDR3 is TGTGCCAGCAGCTTAGGGGCCCGAAACACCGGGGAGCTGTTTTTT. It is translated as CASSLGARNTGELFF.

The chain carries TRBV5-1 and TRBJ1-3; TRBD1 aligns across 9 bases. This CDR3 has 16 amino acids. With 4 bases clipped from V and 0 bases from J, the junction kept 5 bases outside the gene matches. Looked up from germline, CDR1 is SGHRS and CDR2 is YFSETQ. CDR3: CASSRDRADSGNTIYF. Written as DNA, the CDR3 is TGCGCCAGCAGCCGGGACAGGGCCGACTCTGGAAACACCATATATTTT.

This clonotype was detected only a few times. A junction boundary mismatches the germline segment, possibly from a read error. The V call is TRBV28, the J call TRBJ2-1, with 10 bases that match TRBD2. CDR3 length: 13 amino acids. Per the germline V gene, CDR1 is MDHEN and CDR2 is SYDVKM. CDR3 residues: CASNLAGDANSIF. For the CDR3, the DNA is TGTGCCAGCAACCTAGCGGGGGACGCAAATTCAATCTTC.

This clonotype was counted ten times or more. The chain couples TRBV7-9 to TRBJ2-1; no clear D gene. The CDR3 covers 12 residues. In germline, CDR1 is SEHNR, CDR2 FQNEAQ (reference sequence). Trimming shortened V by 2 bases and J by 7 bases, and 6 bases separated the two germline ends. The CDR3 region has the DNA TGTGCCAGCAGCTTAAATTCGAATGAGCAGTTCTTC. Amino acids: CASSLNSNEQFF. The complete variable domain, with remaining parts taken from reference TRBV7-9 and TRBJ2-1, reads DTGVSQNPRHKITKRGQNVTFRCDPISEHNRLYWYRQTLGQGPEFLTYFQNEAQLEKSRLLSDRFSAERPKGSFSTLEIQRTEQGDSAMYLCASSLNSNEQFFGPGTRLTVL.

The J gene is TRBJ2-2, the V gene TRBV12-3 or TRBV12-4; D may be TRBD2 (6 bases). Trimming shortened V by 5 bases and J by 2 bases, and 15 bases separated the two germline ends. This CDR3 spans 16 amino acids. As DNA, the CDR3 is TGTGCCAGCAGTCAAGGCTGGGGGGTCAACACCGGGGAGCTGTTTTTT. As protein: CASSQGWGVNTGELFF.

This clonotype was picked up a small number of times. The CDR3 reads CASSRRSGLTFTTDTQYF. CDR3 DNA sequence: TGTGCCAGCAGCCGAAGGAGTGGACTTACCTTCACCACAGATACGCAGTATTTT. The V gene is TRBV27, the J gene TRBJ2-3, with D possibly TRBD2 on 5 matching bases. CDR1 and CDR2 from the germline V gene are MNHEY and SMNVEV (reference sequence). The V end was cut by 6 bases, the J end by 2 bases, with 24 bases between. The CDR3 spans 18 residues.

The gene calls are TRBV5-1 and TRBJ2-7; 9 nucleotides align to TRBD2. The junction had 6 bases not matched to a gene; V was cut back by 1 base and J by 4 bases. Germline-derived CDR1 and CDR2 are SGHRS and YFSETQ. The CDR3 totals 15 residues. CDR3 sequence (DNA): TGCGCCAGCAGCTTGCGCGGGAGGGCCTCGTACGAGCAGTACTTC. Its protein product is CASSLRGRASYEQYF. Full variable domain (outside the CDR3, taken from reference TRBV5-1 and TRBJ2-7): KAGVTQTPRYLIKTRGQQVTLSCSPISGHRSVSWYQQTPGQGLQFLFEYFSETQRNKGNFPGRFSGRQFSNSRSEMNVSTLELGDSALYLCASSLRGRASYEQYFGPGTRLTVT.

V usage is TRBV7-9 and J usage is TRBJ1-6; D remains ambiguous. The CDR3 has 14 amino acids. Germline V CDR1 and CDR2: SEHNR, FQNEAQ (reference sequence). V was clipped by 1 base and J by 11 bases, with 12 bases between them. As DNA, the CDR3 is TGTGCCAGCAGCTTAGAGGCAGTCTCGGCACCCCTCCACTTT. Translation gives CASSLEAVSAPLHF.

CDR3 sequence: CASSRGTSGRYEQYF. The CDR3 region has the DNA TGTGCCAGCAGCAGGGGGACTAGCGGGAGGTACGAGCAGTACTTC. V and J are TRBV7-8 and TRBJ2-7; 15 bases match TRBD2. V trimming: 5 bases; J trimming: 4 bases; junction bases outside the gene matches: 3. The germline gives CDR1 SGHVS, CDR2 FQNEAQ. The CDR3 has 15 residues.

This sequence joins TRBV30 and TRBJ1-2; 8 positions agree with TRBD1. J gave up 8 bases and V 4 bases, and 6 bases lay outside the gene matches. The CDR3 is 12 amino acids. Looked up from germline, CDR1 is GTSNPN and CDR2 is SVGIG (reference sequence). CDR3 residues: CAWMTGARGYTF. The DNA for the CDR3 is TGTGCCTGGATGACAGGGGCCCGCGGCTACACCTTC.

The chain recombines TRBV29-1 with TRBJ2-1; 9 positions agree with TRBD2. The CDR3 is made up of 14 amino acids. Germline V lookup: CDR1 SQVTM, CDR2 ANQGSEA. V lost 7 bases and J lost 2; bases outside the gene matches: 6. This CDR3 is CSAPVAGAYNEQFF. The CDR3, as DNA: TGCAGCGCCCCTGTAGCGGGGGCCTACAATGAGCAGTTCTTC.

The rearrangement joins TRBV6-1 to TRBJ2-7; no definite D call. The germline V gene has CDR1 MNHNS and CDR2 SASEGT. The CDR3 has 13 amino acids. With 6 bases removed from V and 0 bases from J, the gap between germline ends came to 9 bases. CDR3 amino acids: CASRFTSSYEQYF. The CDR3 coding sequence is TGTGCCAGCAGATTTACAAGCTCCTACGAGCAGTACTTC.

This clonotype was counted between two and nine times. V and J are TRBV6-1 and TRBJ1-5; no clear D. Germline CDR1 is MNHNS and CDR2 is SASEGT. This CDR3 comprises 13 residues. V lost 6 bases to trimming and J lost 4 bases, with 10 bases between them. The CDR3, as DNA: TGTGCCAGCAGCCGGGGTGGGAATCAGCCCCAGCATTTT. This sequence encodes CASSRGGNQPQHF.

The gene calls are TRBV11-3 and TRBJ2-2; 10 nucleotides agree with TRBD1. This CDR3 has 16 amino acids. J was trimmed by 5 bases and V by 3 bases; bases with no gene match: 6. Germline CDR1 is SGHNT and CDR2 is YENEEA. CDR3 in DNA: TGTGCCAGCAGCTTTCGGACAGGGGGTGGAACCGGGGAGCTGTTTTTT. Its protein is CASSFRTGGGTGELFF.

The chain uses TRBV20-1 and TRBJ1-1; TRBD1 might be the D (5 bases). This CDR3 spans 14 amino acids. The germline V and J ends were trimmed by 3 bases and 1 base, with 12 bases remaining between them. Germline CDR1 reads DFQATT; CDR2 reads SNEGSKA (reference sequence). The CDR3 region is CSARGSGPNTEAFF. The CDR3 DNA follows: TGCAGTGCTAGGGGGTCGGGGCCGAACACTGAAGCTTTCTTT.

This chain uses TRBV20-1 with TRBJ2-5, with D possibly being TRBD1 (6 bases). This CDR3 is built from 14 residues. Trimming removed 3 bases from V and 4 bases from J, with 15 bases in between. In germline, CDR1 is DFQATT, CDR2 SNEGSKA (reference sequence). The CDR3 DNA is TGCAGTGCTAGGTCGGCGGAAGGGGGAGAGACCCAGTACTTC. Protein product: CSARSAEGGETQYF.

This clonotype occurred a few times. This chain links TRBV12-3 or TRBV12-4 with TRBJ2-3; D unclear. The length of the CDR3 is 13 residues. The V end lost 7 bases, the J end lost 4 bases, and 12 bases lay between the germline ends. CDR3 bases: TGTGCCAGCACCCCAACTGGGGCAGATACGCAGTATTTT. Encoded protein: CASTPTGADTQYF.

This clonotype was seen more than once but under ten times. This rearrangement joins TRBV7-9 to TRBJ1-2, with D possibly TRBD1 on 5 matching bases. This CDR3 contains 13 residues. The germline CDR1 and CDR2 sequences are SEHNR and FQNEAQ (reference sequence). Trimming left V 4 bases short and J 8 bases short, with 14 bases between. CDR3: CASSSTRAGGYTF. The CDR3 DNA sequence: TGTGCCAGCAGCTCTACCAGGGCTGGGGGCTACACCTTC.

Note on this clonotype: Its ends do not fully match the called genes, so a read error is possible. V is TRBV20-1 and J is TRBJ2-1, with TRBD2 identical over 9 bases. Per the germline V gene, CDR1 is DFQATT and CDR2 is SNEGSKA (reference sequence). This CDR3 has 15 residues. As DNA, the CDR3 is TGCAGTGCCAGAGCTAGCGGGACCTTATACAATGAGCAGTTCTTC. It codes for CSARASGTLYNEQFF.

This rearrangement joins TRBV25-1 to TRBJ2-7, with D perhaps given as TRBD1 or TRBD2 (5 bases each). V was trimmed by 1 base and J by 5 bases, leaving 15 bases between them. CDR1 and CDR2 (germline): MGHDK, SYGVNS. This CDR3 is 15 amino acids long. CDR3 nucleotide sequence: TGTGCCAGCAGTGAATCTGGGGCAGGGACCCACGAGCAGTACTTC. Amino acids: CASSESGAGTHEQYF.

This clonotype has a handful of counts. The chain joins TRBV6-1 to TRBJ1-1; D perhaps matches TRBD1 (5 bases). V gave up 9 bases and J gave up 0 bases, with 14 bases separating them. The CDR3 runs to 14 residues. CDR1 MNHNS and CDR2 SASEGT come from the germline V gene. CDR3 in DNA: TGTGCCAGTACAAGGCAGGGAATGAACACTGAAGCTTTCTTT. As protein: CASTRQGMNTEAFF.

The chain couples TRBV10-3 to TRBJ2-7, with 9 bases lining up with TRBD1. The germline CDR1 and CDR2 sequences are ENHRY and SYGVKD. This CDR3 is 14 amino acids long. The V segment lost 7 bases and the J segment 4 bases; nucleotides outside the gene matches: 8. The CDR3 sequence is CAIKDRGNTYEQYF. In DNA, the CDR3 is TGTGCCATCAAAGACAGGGGGAATACTTACGAGCAGTACTTC.

The genes are TRBV6-2 or TRBV6-3 and TRBJ2-3, with TRBD2 matching over 12 bases. From germline, CDR1 is MNHEY and CDR2 SVGEGT. The CDR3 is made up of 15 amino acids. V was clipped by 6 bases and J by 7 bases; unmatched bases: 8. The CDR3 loop is CASRETSGRIHTQYF. The CDR3 nucleotides are TGTGCCAGCAGAGAAACTAGCGGGAGGATTCATACGCAGTATTTT.

Only a few counts were recorded for this clonotype. The chain combines TRBV5-4 with TRBJ2-1; 11 bases align to TRBD2. CDR1 SGHNT and CDR2 YYREEE come from the germline V gene (reference sequence). V shed 3 bases, J shed 0 bases, and the junction held 8 bases outside the gene matches. This CDR3 is 18 amino acids long. CDR3 amino acids: CASSSKGTSGSSYNEQFF. The DNA of the CDR3 is TGTGCCAGCAGCTCAAAAGGGACTAGCGGTAGCTCCTACAATGAGCAGTTCTTC. Complete variable domain (other parts from reference TRBV5-4 and TRBJ2-1): ETGVTQSPTHLIKTRGQQVTLRCSSQSGHNTVSWYQQALGQGPQFIFQYYREEENGRGNFPPRFSGLQFPNYSSELNVNALELDDSALYLCASSSKGTSGSSYNEQFFGPGTRLTVL.

This chain connects TRBV7-3 to TRBJ2-3, with 16 positions matching TRBD2. CDR3 length equals 17 residues. J was trimmed by 6 bases and V by 4 bases; bases with no gene match: 7. Germline CDR1 is SGHTA and CDR2 is FQGTGA. Here the CDR3 reads CASSSGTSGGVLDTQYF. CDR3 sequence (DNA): TGTGCCAGCAGCTCAGGGACTAGCGGGGGGGTTCTGGATACGCAGTATTTT.